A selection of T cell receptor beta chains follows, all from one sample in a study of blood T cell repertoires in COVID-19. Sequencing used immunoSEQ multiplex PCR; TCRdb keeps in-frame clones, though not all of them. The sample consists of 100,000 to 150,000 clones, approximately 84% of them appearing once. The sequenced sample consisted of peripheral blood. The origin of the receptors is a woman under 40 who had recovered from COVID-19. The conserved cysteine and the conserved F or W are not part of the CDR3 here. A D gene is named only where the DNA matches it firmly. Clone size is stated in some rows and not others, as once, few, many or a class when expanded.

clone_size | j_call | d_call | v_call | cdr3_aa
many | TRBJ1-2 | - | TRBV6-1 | ASSEARPVYGYT
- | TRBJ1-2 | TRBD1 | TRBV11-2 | ASSPQIGQGLSGYT
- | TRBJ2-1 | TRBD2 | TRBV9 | ASSVGTMGPGTSGDDEQF
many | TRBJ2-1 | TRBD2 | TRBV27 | ASSSPGGYYNEQF
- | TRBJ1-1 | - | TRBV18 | ASSRQNGGPEAF
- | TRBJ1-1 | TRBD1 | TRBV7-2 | ASSFNPTGGPRAF
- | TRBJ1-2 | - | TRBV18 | ASSPLSPDSNYGYT
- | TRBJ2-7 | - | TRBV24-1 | ATSHRDGEQY
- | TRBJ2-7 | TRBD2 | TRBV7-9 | ASSLEGGSLFQQY
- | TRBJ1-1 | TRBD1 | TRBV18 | ASSPPRQGNTEAF
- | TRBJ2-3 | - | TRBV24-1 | ATSDPESTDTQY
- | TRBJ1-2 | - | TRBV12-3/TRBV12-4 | ASSSGRTRGYT
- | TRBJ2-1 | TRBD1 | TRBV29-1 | SSLTGSSYNEQF
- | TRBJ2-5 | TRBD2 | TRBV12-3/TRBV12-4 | ANAAGVGGTQY
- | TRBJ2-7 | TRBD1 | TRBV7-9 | ASSLSRGRLSYEQY
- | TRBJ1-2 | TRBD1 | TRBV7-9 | ASSLPERTGIDGYT
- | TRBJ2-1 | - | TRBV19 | ASSDWDNEQF
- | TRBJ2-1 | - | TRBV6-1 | ASSEHPGYNEQF
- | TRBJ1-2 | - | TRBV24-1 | ATSDVGGYGYT
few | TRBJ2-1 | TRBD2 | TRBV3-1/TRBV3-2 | ASSRAYPLAGSYNEQF
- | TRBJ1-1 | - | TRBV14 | ASSPWTGLINAEAF
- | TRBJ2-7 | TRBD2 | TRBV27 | ASSPRGAYEQY
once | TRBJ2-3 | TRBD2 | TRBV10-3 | AISDSGTSGWEY
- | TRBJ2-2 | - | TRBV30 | AWSAAADRGGELF
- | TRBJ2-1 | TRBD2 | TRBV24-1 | ATSDGTSGSYNEQF
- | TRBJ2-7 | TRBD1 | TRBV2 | ASSETGQASYEQY
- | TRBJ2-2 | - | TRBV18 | ASSPTDMTGELF
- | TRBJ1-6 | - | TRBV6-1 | ASSEQGVVVPLH
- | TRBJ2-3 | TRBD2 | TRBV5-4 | ASSLTSEATTQY
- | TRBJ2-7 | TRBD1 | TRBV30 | AWSQGQGGYEQY
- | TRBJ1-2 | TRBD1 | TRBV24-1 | ATSDSDRGYGYT
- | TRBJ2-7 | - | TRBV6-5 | ASSWVGDEQY
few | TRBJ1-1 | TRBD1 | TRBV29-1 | SVYNRGQTEAF
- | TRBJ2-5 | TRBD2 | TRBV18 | ASSPGLAGETQY
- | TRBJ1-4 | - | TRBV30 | AWSVGGEGKLF
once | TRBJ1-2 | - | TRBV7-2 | ASSLAGYYGYT
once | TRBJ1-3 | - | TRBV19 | ASRYGNSGNTIY
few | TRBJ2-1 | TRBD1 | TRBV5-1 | ASSLMQGAYSYNEQF
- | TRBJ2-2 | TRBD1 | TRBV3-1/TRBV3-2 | ASSQARGRGELF
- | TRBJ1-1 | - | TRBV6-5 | ASSPIQGNTEAF
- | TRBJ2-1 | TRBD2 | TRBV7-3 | ASSPTSVGREQF
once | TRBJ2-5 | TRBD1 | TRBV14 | ASSQDRAGGRETQY
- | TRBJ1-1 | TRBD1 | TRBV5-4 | ASTPLDRDTEAF
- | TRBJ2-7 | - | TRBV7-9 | ASSLYQGSSYEQY
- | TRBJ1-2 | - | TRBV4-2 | ASSQVGVGAFYGYT
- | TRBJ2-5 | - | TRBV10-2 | ASSAGLGGETQY
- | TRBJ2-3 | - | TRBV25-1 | ASRLDRSSVDTQY
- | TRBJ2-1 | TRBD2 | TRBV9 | ASSVVGTNNEQF
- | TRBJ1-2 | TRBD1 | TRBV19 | ASSPEGAVYGYT
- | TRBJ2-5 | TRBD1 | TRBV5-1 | ASRETGGPTQY
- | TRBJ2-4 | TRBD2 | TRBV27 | ASSLFGLAGMWAKNIQY